This T cell receptor beta chain is from a study of cytomegalovirus exposure and HLA in healthy donors. This CDR3 comprises 13 residues. V lost 0 bases and J 7 bases, leaving 11 bases between the germline ends. Germline lookup yields CDR1 SGHRS and CDR2 YFSETQ. Profiling relied on immunoSEQ multiplex PCR, and the TCRdb table lists in-frame clones only, not all of them. The sample yields about 220,000 clones, 85% to 90% seen once. Material for sequencing was PBMCs. This chain connects TRBV5-1 to TRBJ2-7; D is uncertain. This TCR was sampled from a woman younger than 30 in good health and CMV-seronegative. CDR3 in amino acids: CASSLGTAEEQYF. DNA for the CDR3: TGCGCCAGCAGCTTGGGTACAGCAGAAGAGCAGTACTTC.